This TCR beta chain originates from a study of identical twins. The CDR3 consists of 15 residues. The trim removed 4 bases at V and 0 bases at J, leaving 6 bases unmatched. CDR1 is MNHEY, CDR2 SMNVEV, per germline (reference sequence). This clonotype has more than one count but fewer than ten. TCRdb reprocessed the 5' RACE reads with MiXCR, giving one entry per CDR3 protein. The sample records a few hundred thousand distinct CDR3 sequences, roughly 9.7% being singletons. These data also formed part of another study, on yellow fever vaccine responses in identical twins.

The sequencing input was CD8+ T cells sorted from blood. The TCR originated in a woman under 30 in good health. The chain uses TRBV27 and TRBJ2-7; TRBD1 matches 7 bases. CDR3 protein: CASSSARQGSYEQYF. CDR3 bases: TGTGCCAGCAGTTCCGCTCGACAGGGCTCCTACGAGCAGTACTTC.